The source of this T cell receptor (beta chain) is a study of siplizumab effects on memory and regulatory T cells. Study findings and constraints: The study found that siplizumab significantly reduced alloreactive sequences traceable to unstimulated CD4+ memory cells.

CDR3 length equals 14 residues. V was pared by 3 bases and J by 4 bases, with 10 bases between. From germline, CDR1 is KGHSH and CDR2 LQKENI. Data came from immunoSEQ multiplex PCR; TCRdb stores just in-frame clones and leaves some out. The data contain some 100,000 clones, about 91% of them singletons. This clone was found once. Its antigen remains unidentified. This chain links TRBV18 with TRBJ1-5; TRBD1 is a possible D gene (5 bases). Sequences were obtained from CD4+ T cells sorted from blood. This TCR was recovered from a human donor in good health. CDR3 sequence reads: CASSPGQENQPQHF. CDR3 in DNA: TGTGCCAGCTCACCGGGGCAGGAAAATCAGCCCCAGCATTTT.